Below are 29 T cell receptor beta chains sequenced from a single sample in a study of blood T cell repertoires in COVID-19. Clones were read by immunoSEQ multiplex PCR, and TCRdb kept only the in-frame ones, dropping some. Of around 160,000 clones listed, 70% to 90% are singletons. Sequenced sample: PBMCs or T cells enriched from blood (not recorded which). The source is a middle-aged man who had recovered from COVID-19.

This chain uses TRBV18 with TRBJ1-1; D is perhaps TRBD1 (5 bases). V lost 3 bases, J lost 0 bases, and 11 bases lay in between. Germline CDR1 reads KGHSH; CDR2 reads LQKENI. This CDR3 spans 15 amino acids. For the CDR3, the DNA is TGTGCCAGCTCACCTTCGGCGGGGGTGAACACTGAAGCTTTCTTT. Translation: CASSPSAGVNTEAFF.

This clone was observed a few times. V usage is TRBV29-1 and J usage is TRBJ2-2; no firm D call. V was cut by 3 bases and J by 5 bases, with 4 bases left in between. The CDR3 contains 11 residues. Per germline, CDR1 SQVTM and CDR2 ANQGSEA. The CDR3, as DNA: TGCAGCGTTGATTCAACCGGGGAGCTGTTTTTT. It encodes CSVDSTGELFF.

This chain connects TRBV5-6 to TRBJ2-5; the match to TRBD1 covers 11 bases. V was clipped by 1 base and J by 4 bases; unmatched bases: 3. Germline V gene sequence: CDR1 SGHDT, CDR2 YYEEEE. The CDR3 is 15 residues long. The CDR3 DNA sequence: TGTGCCAGCAGCTTGATGGGACAGGGGGTAGAGACCCAGTACTTC. As protein: CASSLMGQGVETQYF.

The chain uses TRBV6-6 and TRBJ1-1, with D tentatively TRBD1 (5 bases). This CDR3 is built from 13 residues. V was trimmed by 8 bases and J by 2 bases, leaving 12 bases between them. Germline CDR1 is MNHNY and CDR2 is SVGAGI (reference sequence). This chain's CDR3 is CASQRQTNTEAFF. Here the CDR3 DNA reads TGTGCCAGCCAACGACAGACCAACACTGAAGCTTTCTTT.

The chain employs TRBV5-1 and TRBJ2-7; 7 nucleotides agree with TRBD1. The CDR3 extends over 15 amino acids. CDR1 and CDR2 (germline): SGHRS, YFSETQ. V lost 4 bases, J lost 4 bases, and 11 bases stayed unmatched. CDR3 in amino acids: CASSKPDRTDYEQYV. The CDR3 DNA follows: TGCGCCAGCAGCAAGCCGGACAGGACGGATTACGAGCAGTACGTC.

J is TRBJ2-5 and V is TRBV5-1; the D gene is possibly TRBD1 (7 bases). The germline V gene has CDR1 SGHRS and CDR2 YFSETQ. Trimming took 1 base from V and 4 from J, leaving 14 bases between them. This CDR3 has 15 amino acids. CDR3 sequence: CASSLTQGGSETQYF. The CDR3 bases are TGCGCCAGCAGCTTGACGCAGGGGGGATCAGAGACCCAGTACTTC.

The chain couples TRBV29-1 to TRBJ1-2, with 8 positions matching TRBD1. The CDR3 covers 13 residues. Trimming at V came to 4 bases and at J to 4 bases, leaving 5 bases not matched to a gene. From germline, CDR1 is SQVTM and CDR2 ANQGSEA. Here the CDR3 reads CSVGTGTTYGYTF. In nucleotides, the CDR3 is TGCAGCGTTGGGACAGGGACGACCTATGGCTACACCTTC.

The V call is TRBV24-1, the J call TRBJ1-2; 10 nucleotides agree with TRBD1. The V gene's germline CDR1 is KGHDR and CDR2 SFDVKD. V was pared by 7 bases and J by 5 bases, with 6 bases of the junction left unmatched. The CDR3 is 14 amino acids. The CDR3, as DNA: TGTGCCACCAGCCGGACAGGGGGAGAATATGGCTACACCTTC. It yields the protein CATSRTGGEYGYTF.

This chain uses TRBV7-9 with TRBJ2-7, with D hard to call. CDR3 length: 15 amino acids. The germline gives CDR1 SEHNR, CDR2 FQNEAQ (reference sequence). V lost 5 bases, J lost 7 bases, and 21 bases lay in between. The CDR3 loop is CASSPTRTVHGEQYF. The DNA for the CDR3 is TGTGCCAGCAGCCCAACACGCACAGTACATGGGGAGCAGTACTTC.

CDR3 loop: CAWSVQGRRYEQYF. The CDR3 DNA sequence: TGTGCCTGGAGTGTACAGGGCCGGCGTTACGAGCAGTACTTC. V gene TRBV30 combines with J gene TRBJ2-7, with D perhaps TRBD1 (6 bases). Germline CDR1 is GTSNPN and CDR2 is SVGIG (reference sequence). This CDR3 comprises 14 residues. V was trimmed by 0 bases and J by 4 bases, leaving 13 bases between them.

In this sample, this clone turned up once. The chain is built from TRBV5-1 and TRBJ1-1; a possible D gene is TRBD1 (6 bases). Germline CDR1 reads SGHRS; CDR2 reads YFSETQ. There are 14 residues in the CDR3. Trimming pared 2 bases from V and 3 bases from J, leaving 11 bases between. CDR3 sequence: CASSFKAGDTEAFF. The CDR3 DNA sequence: TGCGCCAGCAGCTTTAAGGCAGGGGACACTGAAGCTTTCTTT.

This clone was recorded a few times. The V gene is TRBV30, the J gene TRBJ1-1; possibly TRBD1 for D (5 bases). This CDR3 contains 12 residues. The germline gives CDR1 GTSNPN, CDR2 SVGIG (reference sequence). Trimming stripped 8 bases from V and 1 base from J, with 11 bases between. The CDR3 coding sequence is TGTGCCGGACAACAGGAGAACACTGAAGCTTTCTTT. This codes for CAGQQENTEAFF.

The chain uses TRBV6-2 or TRBV6-3 and TRBJ1-5; 8 bases agree with TRBD1. V shed 2 bases and J 3 bases; nucleotides not matched to a gene: 12. CDR1 is MNHEY and CDR2 is SVGEGT in the germline V gene. The CDR3 extends over 18 amino acids. CDR3 DNA sequence: TGTGCCAGCAGTTACCCCTTCGACAGGGGCGTATCCAATCAGCCCCAGCATTTT. It translates to CASSYPFDRGVSNQPQHF.

The chain joins TRBV6-5 to TRBJ2-2; possible D gene TRBD2, 5 bases. V was cut by 8 bases and J by 0 bases, with 13 bases left in between. Germline CDR1 and CDR2: MNHEY and SVGAGI. The CDR3 contains 15 residues. CDR3 coding DNA: TGTGCCAGCCGACGGACTGAAGCGAACACCGGGGAGCTGTTTTTT. Its translation is CASRRTEANTGELFF.

The chain carries TRBV11-2 and TRBJ1-4; TRBD1 matches at 7 bases. Germline V CDR1 and CDR2: SGHAT, FQNNGV. V trimming: 0 bases; J trimming: 6 bases; junction bases outside the gene matches: 10. This CDR3 contains 17 residues. The CDR3 bases are TGTGCCAGCAGCTTAGACCGCACAGGGGAGGAGGATGAAAAACTGTTTTTT. This encodes CASSLDRTGEEDEKLFF.

The chain has TRBV3-1 (or the pseudogene TRBV3-2) and TRBJ2-5; D gene unclear. This CDR3 comprises 12 residues. Germline lookup yields CDR1 LGHDT and CDR2 YNNKEL (reference sequence). Trimming cost V 4 bases and J 6 bases, with 9 bases left between them. The CDR3 DNA reads TGTGCCAGCAGCCTTGGTACTCAGACCCAGTACTTC. Translating it yields CASSLGTQTQYF.

This clone has just a few counts. V is TRBV5-1 and J is TRBJ2-5, with 7 bases identical to TRBD1. Germline V gives CDR1 SGHRS, CDR2 YFSETQ. V trimming: 3 bases; J trimming: 4 bases; junction bases outside the gene matches: 6. The CDR3 runs 14 residues. Here the CDR3 reads CASSSDRRGETQYF. The CDR3 region has the DNA TGCGCCAGCAGCTCGGACAGGCGTGGAGAGACCCAGTACTTC.

CDR3: CASSGRQGELFF. As DNA, the CDR3 is TGTGCCAGCAGCGGGAGGCAGGGGGAACTGTTTTTT. The J gene is TRBJ1-4, the V gene TRBV9; 7 nucleotides match TRBD1. Per the germline V gene, CDR1 is SGDLS and CDR2 is YYNGEE. V lost 3 bases and J lost 12; bases outside the gene matches: 5. The CDR3 runs to 12 residues. Combining the CDR3 with reference TRBV9 and TRBJ1-4 gives the whole variable domain DSGVTQTPKHLITATGQRVTLRCSPRSGDLSVYWYQQSLDQGLQFLIQYYNGEERAKGNILERFSAQQFPDLHSELNLSSLELGDSALYFCASSGRQGELFFGSGTQLSVL.

About this clone: Other nucleotide sequences from this sample produce the same CDR3. This chain joins TRBV30 and TRBJ1-3; 12 bases map to TRBD1. The CDR3 loop spans 16 amino acids. Germline CDR1 reads GTSNPN; CDR2 reads SVGIG (reference sequence). J was trimmed by 1 base and V by 2 bases; bases with no gene match: 3. CDR3 in amino acids: CAWSRGQGASGNTIYF. The CDR3 DNA reads TGTGCCTGGAGTCGGGGACAGGGGGCATCTGGAAACACCATATATTTT.

The chain employs TRBV18 and TRBJ2-3; 7 nucleotides align to TRBD1. Germline CDR1 reads KGHSH; CDR2 reads LQKENI. The CDR3 spans 13 residues. Unmatched junction bases numbered 2, after V lost 6 bases and J lost 2 bases. The CDR3 DNA is TGTGCCAGCTCCCAGGGGGTCACAGATACGCAGTATTTT. This encodes CASSQGVTDTQYF.

CDR3 bases: TGCGCCAGCAGCGGCGGGGGGAGCACAGATACGCAGTATTTT. Translating it yields CASSGGGSTDTQYF. The V call is TRBV5-1, the J call TRBJ2-3; 8 nucleotides match TRBD2. V lost 4 bases, J lost 0 bases, and 1 base stayed unmatched. The CDR3 has 14 amino acids. Germline assignment: CDR1 SGHRS and CDR2 YFSETQ.

This clone is a singleton in its sample. The rearrangement links TRBV9 to TRBJ2-3, with D possibly matching TRBD2 (7 bases). This CDR3 has 15 amino acids. V gave up 2 bases and J gave up 5 bases, with 15 bases separating them. Germline CDR1 SGDLS, CDR2 YYNGEE. The CDR3 nucleotides read TGTGCCAGCAGCGTCGAGGGGGGGCCTGGAGATACGCAGTATTTT. Amino acid sequence: CASSVEGGPGDTQYF. Combining the CDR3 with reference TRBV9 and TRBJ2-3 gives the whole variable domain DSGVTQTPKHLITATGQRVTLRCSPRSGDLSVYWYQQSLDQGLQFLIQYYNGEERAKGNILERFSAQQFPDLHSELNLSSLELGDSALYFCASSVEGGPGDTQYFGPGTRLTVL.

The chain joins TRBV29-1 to TRBJ1-2; unclear D gene. V lost 3 bases to trimming and J lost 6 bases, with 5 bases between them. The germline gives CDR1 SQVTM, CDR2 ANQGSEA. The CDR3 sequence is 10 residues long. The CDR3 protein is CSVDGNGYTF. The CDR3 DNA reads TGCAGCGTTGACGGTAATGGCTACACCTTC. Variable domain in full (rest from reference TRBV29-1 and TRBJ1-2): SAVISQKPSRDICQRGTSLTIQCQVDSQVTMMFWYRQQPGQSLTLIATANQGSEATYESGFVIDKFPISRPNLTFSTLTVSNMSPEDSSIYLCSVDGNGYTFGSGTRLTVV.

The chain recombines TRBV3-1 (or the pseudogene TRBV3-2) with TRBJ2-1; unclear D gene. Looked up from germline, CDR1 is LGHDT and CDR2 is YNNKEL (reference sequence). The CDR3 is made up of 13 amino acids. Deletions cut 2 bases from V and 6 bases from J, with 8 bases between. The CDR3 bases are TGTGCCAGCAGCCAACTAGGATCCAATGAGCAGTTCTTC. This encodes CASSQLGSNEQFF.

The CDR3 loop is CASSDLAHNEQFF. In DNA, the CDR3 is TGTGCCAGCAGTGACCTAGCGCACAATGAGCAGTTCTTC. V and J are TRBV6-4 and TRBJ2-1; possible D gene TRBD2, 6 bases. The CDR3 consists of 13 residues. The V gene's germline CDR1 is MRHNA and CDR2 SNTAGT. Deletions cut 2 bases from V and 5 bases from J, with 7 bases between.

V gene TRBV30 combines with J gene TRBJ2-3; no firm D call. V was trimmed by 5 bases and J by 2 bases, leaving 8 bases between them. This CDR3 is 12 amino acids long. The V gene's germline CDR1 is GTSNPN and CDR2 SVGIG (reference sequence). CDR3 nucleotide sequence: TGTGCCTGGTCTCTACCCACAGATACGCAGTATTTT. Translated, it gives CAWSLPTDTQYF. The variable domain in full, with the rest retrieved from reference TRBV30 and TRBJ2-3, is SQTIHQWPATLVQPVGSPLSLECTVEGTSNPNLYWYRQAAGRGLQLLFYSVGIGQISSEVPQNLSASRPQDRQFILSSKKLLLSDSGFYLCAWSLPTDTQYFGPGTRLTVL.

This chain joins TRBV30 and TRBJ1-3; tentative D call: TRBD1 (6 bases). V dropped 3 bases and J dropped 7 bases, with 19 bases sitting between them. The CDR3 covers 15 residues. In germline, CDR1 is GTSNPN, CDR2 SVGIG (reference sequence). CDR3 in amino acids: CAWSVSQGMVNTIYF. The CDR3 DNA reads TGTGCCTGGAGCGTATCACAGGGTATGGTCAACACCATATATTTT.

The chain is built from TRBV11-2 and TRBJ2-3; 8 nucleotides align to TRBD1. V lost 5 bases to trimming and J lost 5 bases; unmatched junction nucleotides: 12. From germline, CDR1 is SGHAT and CDR2 FQNNGV. The CDR3 has 16 residues. CDR3 region: CASSASVQGARDTQYF. CDR3 DNA: TGTGCCAGCAGCGCCTCGGTGCAGGGGGCAAGAGATACGCAGTATTTT.

The chain couples TRBV24-1 to TRBJ2-7, with D possibly being TRBD1 (5 bases). The germline V gene has CDR1 KGHDR and CDR2 SFDVKD. Deletions cut 0 bases from V and 3 bases from J, with 14 bases between. The CDR3 extends over 16 amino acids. CDR3 coding DNA: TGTGCCACCAGTGATTTGGACAGCCTATTCCACTACGAGCAGTACGTC. Protein product: CATSDLDSLFHYEQYV.